Listed below are T cell receptor beta chains from one sample, sequenced in a study of intratumoral heterogeneity in liver cancer. Repertoires were generated with immunoSEQ multiplex PCR, while TCRdb's copy carries only in-frame clones and drops some. The table shows under 4,500 clones, with about 47% occurring only once. Here the sequenced sample was tumor tissue, taken before any cancer treatment. These receptors were taken from a man aged 65-85 years with hepatocellular carcinoma. CDR3s include the opening cysteine and the closing phenylalanine or tryptophan. The order of the fields is clone size, D gene, V gene, J gene, CDR3 protein, CDR3 DNA. D genes are given only for firm matches. Only part of the rows carry a size: once, few, many, or a class if the clone is expanded.

size: few; D: NA; V: TRBV6-2/TRBV6-3; J: TRBJ1-5; CDR3: CASSSFSDRNQPQHF; DNA: TGTGCCAGCAGTTCTTTCTCGGACAGAAATCAGCCCCAGCATTTT
size: medium-sized; D: TRBD1; V: TRBV7-9; J: TRBJ1-1; CDR3: CASSSGTGQTEAFF; DNA: TGTGCCAGCAGCTCGGGGACAGGGCAGACTGAAGCTTTCTTT
size: medium-sized; D: NA; V: TRBV20-1; J: TRBJ2-7; CDR3: CSARASYEQYF; DNA: TGCAGTGCTAGGGCCTCCTACGAGCAGTACTTC
size: NA; D: NA; V: TRBV6-6; J: TRBJ1-6; CDR3: CASSFGSYNSPLHF; DNA: TGTGCCAGCAGTTTCGGGAGCTATAATTCACCCCTCCACTTT
size: NA; D: NA; V: TRBV9; J: TRBJ1-2; CDR3: CASRGRREPNYGYTF; DNA: TGTGCCAGCCGCGGGCGCCGGGAACCAAACTATGGCTACACCTTC
size: NA; D: NA; V: TRBV2; J: TRBJ1-4; CDR3: CASSVLPGPRNEKLFF; DNA: TGTGCCAGCAGTGTATTACCCGGGCCCCGTAATGAAAAACTGTTTTTT
size: NA; D: TRBD2; V: TRBV27; J: TRBJ2-7; CDR3: CASSLRSTSGGTYEQYF; DNA: TGTGCCAGCAGTTTAAGAAGCACTAGCGGGGGGACCTACGAGCAGTACTTC
size: NA; D: NA; V: TRBV3-1/TRBV3-2; J: TRBJ1-4; CDR3: CASSQWGATNEKLFF; DNA: TGTGCCAGCAGCCAATGGGGGGCAACTAATGAAAAACTGTTTTTT
size: medium-sized; D: NA; V: TRBV18; J: TRBJ2-3; CDR3: CASSPRQGVADTQYF; DNA: TGTGCCAGCTCACCACGCCAGGGAGTGGCAGATACGCAGTATTTT
size: NA; D: TRBD1; V: TRBV7-2; J: TRBJ1-2; CDR3: CASSYPGQGWRDYGYTF; DNA: TGTGCCAGCAGTTATCCGGGACAGGGGTGGAGAGACTATGGCTACACCTTC
size: NA; D: NA; V: TRBV7-3; J: TRBJ2-6; CDR3: CASSFFSGANVLTF; DNA: TGTGCCAGCAGCTTCTTCTCTGGGGCCAACGTCCTGACTTTC
size: few; D: NA; V: TRBV3-1/TRBV3-2; J: TRBJ2-3; CDR3: CASSQQLSSLDTQYF; DNA: TGTGCCAGCAGCCAACAGCTATCAAGCCTAGATACGCAGTATTTT
size: NA; D: NA; V: TRBV25-1; J: TRBJ2-2; CDR3: CASSLLVGSGELFF; DNA: TGTGCCAGCAGCCTCCTCGTGGGGTCCGGGGAGCTGTTTTTT
size: medium-sized; D: NA; V: TRBV7-2; J: TRBJ1-6; CDR3: CASSLLMTGPNSPLHF; DNA: TGTGCCAGCAGCTTACTTATGACAGGCCCTAATTCACCCCTCCACTTT
size: NA; D: TRBD1; V: TRBV5-5; J: TRBJ1-3; CDR3: CASSHGDSGNTIYF; DNA: TGTGCCAGCAGCCACGGGGACAGTGGAAACACCATATATTTT
size: NA; D: NA; V: TRBV30; J: TRBJ1-1; CDR3: CAWNGDGNTEAFF; DNA: TGTGCCTGGAACGGGGACGGCAACACTGAAGCTTTCTTT
size: NA; D: NA; V: TRBV2; J: TRBJ1-5; CDR3: CASGGRGLSNQPQHF; DNA: TGTGCCAGCGGTGGCCGGGGCCTTAGCAATCAGCCCCAGCATTTT
size: NA; D: NA; V: TRBV2; J: TRBJ2-5; CDR3: CASSETRTQYF; DNA: TGTGCCAGCAGTGAAACTAGGACCCAGTACTTC
size: NA; D: NA; V: TRBV12-3/TRBV12-4; J: TRBJ2-3; CDR3: CASSLRTTDTQYF; DNA: TGTGCCAGCAGCCTTCGGACGACAGATACGCAGTATTTT
size: hyperexpanded; D: NA; V: TRBV5-1; J: TRBJ2-2; CDR3: CASSFDSYTGELFF; DNA: TGCGCCAGCAGCTTTGACTCGTACACCGGGGAGCTGTTTTTT
size: large; D: NA; V: TRBV5-5; J: TRBJ1-1; CDR3: CASSLDSYTEAFF; DNA: TGTGCCAGCAGCTTGGATTCGTACACTGAAGCTTTCTTT
size: few; D: NA; V: TRBV4-2; J: TRBJ1-3; CDR3: CASSQDARGSPGNTIYF; DNA: TGTGCCAGCAGCCAAGATGCCAGGGGAAGCCCTGGAAACACCATATATTTT
size: NA; D: TRBD1; V: TRBV2; J: TRBJ2-1; CDR3: CASSGQGMNEQFF; DNA: TGTGCCAGCAGTGGACAGGGGATGAATGAGCAGTTCTTC
size: large; D: NA; V: TRBV27; J: TRBJ2-3; CDR3: CASSRGDTQYF; DNA: TGTGCCAGCAGCCGGGGAGATACGCAGTATTTT
size: once; D: NA; V: TRBV5-1; J: TRBJ2-7; CDR3: CASRNPSGNSYEQYF; DNA: TGCGCCAGCAGAAATCCGTCGGGGAATTCCTACGAGCAGTACTTC
size: NA; D: NA; V: TRBV5-4; J: TRBJ2-4; CDR3: CASSLVGLENIQYF; DNA: TGTGCCAGCAGCTTGGTCGGCCTTGAAAACATTCAGTACTTC
size: NA; D: NA; V: TRBV6-4; J: TRBJ2-5; CDR3: CASSDSDGQYQETQYF; DNA: TGTGCCAGCAGTGACTCGGACGGACAGTACCAAGAGACCCAGTACTTC
size: NA; D: NA; V: TRBV15; J: TRBJ1-5; CDR3: CATSRPGVNQPQHF; DNA: TGTGCCACCAGCCGGCCAGGGGTAAATCAGCCCCAGCATTTT
size: NA; D: NA; V: TRBV15; J: TRBJ2-3; CDR3: CATSRDYAGSTDTQYF; DNA: TGTGCCACCAGCAGAGATTACGCGGGAAGCACAGATACGCAGTATTTT
size: medium-sized; D: NA; V: TRBV21-1; J: TRBJ2-7; CDR3: CASLGQSSHQIYEQYF; DNA: TGTGCCAGCTTGGGCCAGTCGTCCCACCAGATCTACGAGCAGTACTTC
size: NA; D: NA; V: TRBV10-3; J: TRBJ1-1; CDR3: CAISEQNLNTEAFF; DNA: TGTGCCATCAGTGAACAGAACCTGAACACTGAAGCTTTCTTT
size: medium-sized; D: NA; V: TRBV10-2; J: TRBJ1-3; CDR3: CASSGRAGFSGNTIYF; DNA: TGCGCCAGCAGTGGCCGGGCCGGGTTCTCTGGAAACACCATATATTTT
size: few; D: NA; V: TRBV11-2; J: TRBJ2-2; CDR3: CASSSPLSGELFF; DNA: TGTGCCAGCAGCAGCCCCCTATCCGGGGAGCTGTTTTTT
size: large; D: NA; V: TRBV5-1; J: TRBJ2-2; CDR3: CASSLGNRNTGELFF; DNA: TGCGCCAGCAGCTTGGGAAACAGGAACACCGGGGAGCTGTTTTTT
size: NA; D: NA; V: TRBV12-5; J: TRBJ2-3; CDR3: CASELRDTDTQYF; DNA: TGTGCTAGTGAGCTTCGGGACACAGATACGCAGTATTTT
size: few; D: TRBD1; V: TRBV19; J: TRBJ1-5; CDR3: CATRTGAFSNQPQHF; DNA: TGTGCCACCCGGACAGGAGCGTTTAGCAATCAGCCCCAGCATTTT
size: NA; D: TRBD2; V: TRBV12-5; J: TRBJ2-1; CDR3: CASGLIAGSNEQFF; DNA: TGTGCTAGTGGTTTGATAGCGGGGTCGAATGAGCAGTTCTTC
size: NA; D: NA; V: TRBV5-6; J: TRBJ2-3; CDR3: CASSQRVEYTDTQYF; DNA: TGTGCCAGCAGCCAGCGTGTAGAGTACACAGATACGCAGTATTTT
size: few; D: NA; V: TRBV7-9; J: TRBJ1-6; CDR3: CASSSALQGTGNSPLHF; DNA: TGTGCCAGCAGCTCAGCCCTACAGGGAACTGGTAATTCACCCCTCCACTTT
size: large; D: NA; V: TRBV2; J: TRBJ2-5; CDR3: CASSEFGRGPSQETQYF; DNA: TGTGCCAGCAGTGAATTTGGCAGGGGCCCTTCCCAAGAGACCCAGTACTTC
size: medium-sized; D: NA; V: TRBV4-1; J: TRBJ1-5; CDR3: CASSQEIEGSNQPQHF; DNA: TGCGCCAGCAGCCAAGAAATTGAGGGTTCTAATCAGCCCCAGCATTTT
size: few; D: NA; V: TRBV12-5; J: TRBJ1-4; CDR3: CASGLVRGAGDYEKLFF; DNA: TGTGCTAGTGGTTTGGTAAGGGGTGCTGGGGATTACGAAAAACTGTTTTTT
size: NA; D: TRBD1; V: TRBV6-5; J: TRBJ2-7; CDR3: CASSYGTGTYEQYF; DNA: TGTGCCAGCAGTTATGGGACAGGGACCTACGAGCAGTACTTC
size: NA; D: NA; V: TRBV5-6; J: TRBJ2-3; CDR3: CASRTGADTQYF; DNA: TGTGCCAGCAGGACGGGGGCAGATACGCAGTATTTT
size: medium-sized; D: NA; V: TRBV25-1; J: TRBJ2-5; CDR3: CASSESGAWETQYF; DNA: TGTGCCAGCAGTGAATCGGGGGCATGGGAGACCCAGTACTTC
size: large; D: NA; V: TRBV7-9; J: TRBJ2-7; CDR3: CASSLLGGGYEQYF; DNA: TGTGCCAGCAGCTTACTTGGAGGCGGCTACGAGCAGTACTTC
size: NA; D: NA; V: TRBV7-8; J: TRBJ1-1; CDR3: CASSPPGRVTEAFF; DNA: TGTGCCAGCAGCCCCCCTGGCCGGGTAACTGAAGCTTTCTTT
size: NA; D: TRBD2; V: TRBV5-6; J: TRBJ2-2; CDR3: CASSPLAGANTGELFF; DNA: TGTGCCAGCAGCCCATTAGCGGGGGCGAACACCGGGGAGCTGTTTTTT
size: NA; D: TRBD2; V: TRBV10-3; J: TRBJ2-5; CDR3: CATGRLAEQETQYF; DNA: TGTGCCACCGGGAGACTAGCGGAGCAAGAGACCCAGTACTTC
size: medium-sized; D: TRBD1; V: TRBV7-2; J: TRBJ1-1; CDR3: CASSLGGQGGRTEAFF; DNA: TGTGCCAGCAGCTTAGGGGGACAGGGGGGAAGGACTGAAGCTTTCTTT